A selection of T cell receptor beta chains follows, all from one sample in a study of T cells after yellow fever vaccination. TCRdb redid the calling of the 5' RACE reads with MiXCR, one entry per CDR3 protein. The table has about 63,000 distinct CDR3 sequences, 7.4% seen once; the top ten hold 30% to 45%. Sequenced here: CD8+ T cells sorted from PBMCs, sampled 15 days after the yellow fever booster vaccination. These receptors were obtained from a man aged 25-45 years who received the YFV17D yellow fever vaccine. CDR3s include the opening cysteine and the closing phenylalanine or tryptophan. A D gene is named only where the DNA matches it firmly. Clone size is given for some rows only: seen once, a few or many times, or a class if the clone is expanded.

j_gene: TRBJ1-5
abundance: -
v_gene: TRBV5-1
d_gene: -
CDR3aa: CASSLKGNQPQHF
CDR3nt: TGCGCCAGCAGCTTGAAAGGAAATCAGCCCCAGCATTTT

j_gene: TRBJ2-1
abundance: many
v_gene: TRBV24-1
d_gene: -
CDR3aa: CATKHGTEQFF
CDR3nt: TGTGCCACCAAGCACGGGACGGAGCAGTTCTTC

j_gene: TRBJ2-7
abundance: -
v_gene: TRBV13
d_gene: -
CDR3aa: CARSYEQYF
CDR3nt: TGTGCCAGAAGCTACGAGCAGTACTTC

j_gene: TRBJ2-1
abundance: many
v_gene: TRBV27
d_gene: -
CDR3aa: CASSFVGSYNEQFF
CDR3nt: TGTGCCAGCAGTTTTGTTGGGTCCTACAATGAGCAGTTCTTC

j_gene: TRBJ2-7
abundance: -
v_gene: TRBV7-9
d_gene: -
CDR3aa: CASSLGREKQYF
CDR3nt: TGTGCCAGCAGCTTGGGACGGGAAAAGCAGTACTTC

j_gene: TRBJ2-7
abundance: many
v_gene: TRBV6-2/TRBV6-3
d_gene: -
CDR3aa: CASSRGFSYEQYF
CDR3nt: TGTGCCAGCAGCCGCGGATTTTCCTACGAGCAGTACTTC

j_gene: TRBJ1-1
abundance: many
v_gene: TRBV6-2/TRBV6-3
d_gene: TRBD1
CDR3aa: CASSGTGGANTEAFF
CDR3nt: TGTGCCAGCAGCGGGACAGGGGGCGCGAACACTGAAGCTTTCTTT

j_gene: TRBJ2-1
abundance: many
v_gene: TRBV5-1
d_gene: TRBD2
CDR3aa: CASSEGTSGSDEQFF
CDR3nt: TGCGCCAGCAGCGAAGGGACTAGCGGGAGTGATGAGCAGTTCTTC

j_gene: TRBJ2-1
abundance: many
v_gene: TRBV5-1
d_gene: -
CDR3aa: CASSTQTALDEQFF
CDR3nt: TGCGCCAGCAGCACACAGACAGCGCTCGATGAGCAGTTCTTC

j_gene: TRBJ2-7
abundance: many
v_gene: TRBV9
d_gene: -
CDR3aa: CASSGTNSYEQYF
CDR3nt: TGTGCCAGCAGCGGGACCAATTCCTACGAGCAGTACTTC

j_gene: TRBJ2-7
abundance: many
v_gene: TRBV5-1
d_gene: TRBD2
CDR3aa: CASSLGGGPAYEQYF
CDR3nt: TGCGCCAGCAGCTTGGGCGGGGGACCGGCCTACGAGCAGTACTTC

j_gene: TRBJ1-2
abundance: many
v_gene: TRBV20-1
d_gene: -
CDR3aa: CSAGHNYGYTF
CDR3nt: TGCAGTGCCGGACATAACTATGGCTACACCTTC

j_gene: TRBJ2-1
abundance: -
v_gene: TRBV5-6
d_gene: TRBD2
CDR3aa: CASILRREEVSGEQFF
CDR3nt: TGTGCCAGCATACTGCGGCGGGAGGAGGTGAGTGGTGAGCAGTTCTTC

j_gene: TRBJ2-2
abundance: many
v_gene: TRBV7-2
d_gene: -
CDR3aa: CASSFGGELFF
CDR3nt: TGTGCCAGCAGCTTCGGCGGGGAGCTGTTTTTT

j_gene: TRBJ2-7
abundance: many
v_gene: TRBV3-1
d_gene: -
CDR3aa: CASSQVTGSYEQYF
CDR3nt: TGTGCCAGCAGCCAAGTTACCGGCTCCTACGAGCAGTACTTC

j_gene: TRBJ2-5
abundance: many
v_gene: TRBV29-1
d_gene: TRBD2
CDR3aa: CSVEPAGVPEETQYF
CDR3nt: TGCAGCGTTGAACCGGCGGGAGTGCCTGAAGAGACCCAGTACTTC

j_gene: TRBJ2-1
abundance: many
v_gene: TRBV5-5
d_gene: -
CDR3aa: CASSLVSYNEQFF
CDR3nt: TGTGCCAGCAGCTTGGTGTCCTACAATGAGCAGTTCTTC

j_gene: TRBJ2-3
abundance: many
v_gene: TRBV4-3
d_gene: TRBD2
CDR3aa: CASSQEPSGLPDTQYF
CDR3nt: TGCGCCAGCAGCCAAGAGCCTAGCGGCCTCCCAGATACGCAGTATTTT

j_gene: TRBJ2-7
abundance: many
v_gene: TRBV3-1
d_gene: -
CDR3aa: CASSQGLGSAYEQYF
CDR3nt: TGTGCCAGCAGCCAAGGTTTGGGCAGCGCCTACGAGCAGTACTTC

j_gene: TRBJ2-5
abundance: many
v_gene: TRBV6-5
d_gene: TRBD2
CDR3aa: CASSYSMGLAGGETQYF
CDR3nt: TGTGCCAGCAGTTACTCTATGGGACTAGCGGGAGGGGAGACCCAGTACTTC

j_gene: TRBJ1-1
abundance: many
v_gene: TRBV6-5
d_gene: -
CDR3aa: CASSYHGTAMNTEAFF
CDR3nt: TGTGCCAGCAGTTACCACGGGACGGCCATGAACACTGAAGCTTTCTTT

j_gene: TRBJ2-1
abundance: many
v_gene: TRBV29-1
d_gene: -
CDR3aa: CSVVRLGDSYNEQFF
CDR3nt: TGCAGCGTTGTTCGTTTGGGGGACTCTTACAATGAGCAGTTCTTC

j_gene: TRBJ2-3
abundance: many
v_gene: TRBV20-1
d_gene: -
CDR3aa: CSASDRGGLDTDTQYF
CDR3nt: TGCAGTGCTTCAGATCGTGGGGGGCTCGACACAGATACGCAGTATTTT

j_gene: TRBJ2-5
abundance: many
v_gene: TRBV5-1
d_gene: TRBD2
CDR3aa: CASSDGLAGTSEETQYF
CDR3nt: TGCGCCAGCAGCGATGGACTAGCGGGAACCTCGGAGGAGACCCAGTACTTC

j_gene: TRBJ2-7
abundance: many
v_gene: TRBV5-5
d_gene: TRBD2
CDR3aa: CASSSGLASYEQYF
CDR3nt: TGTGCCAGCAGCTCGGGACTAGCGAGCTACGAGCAGTACTTC

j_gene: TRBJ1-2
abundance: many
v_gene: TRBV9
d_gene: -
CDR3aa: CASSPGTRLLGFF
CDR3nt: TGTGCCAGCAGCCCGGGGACACGCCTGCTTGGATTCTTC

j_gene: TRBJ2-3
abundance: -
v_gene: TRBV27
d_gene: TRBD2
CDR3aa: CASSTGLAGGPSPADTQYF
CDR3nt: TGTGCCAGCAGTACTGGACTAGCGGGAGGCCCCTCCCCGGCAGATACGCAGTATTTT

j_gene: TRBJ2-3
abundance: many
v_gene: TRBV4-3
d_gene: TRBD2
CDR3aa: CASSQRLAGPTDTQYF
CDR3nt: TGCGCCAGCAGCCAACGGTTAGCGGGACCCACAGATACGCAGTATTTT

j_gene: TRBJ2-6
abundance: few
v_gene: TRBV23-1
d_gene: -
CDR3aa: CASSQSIPDSGANVLTF
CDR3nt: TGCGCCAGCAGTCAATCAATCCCGGACTCTGGGGCCAACGTCCTGACTTTC

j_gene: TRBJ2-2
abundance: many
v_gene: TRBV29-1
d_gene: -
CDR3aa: CSGLANTGELFF
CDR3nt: TGCAGCGGGCTAGCGAACACCGGGGAGCTGTTTTTT

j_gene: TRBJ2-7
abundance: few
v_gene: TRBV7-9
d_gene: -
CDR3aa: CASSLGFGQSYEQYF
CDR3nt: TGTGCCAGCAGCTTAGGGTTCGGGCAGTCCTACGAGCAGTACTTC

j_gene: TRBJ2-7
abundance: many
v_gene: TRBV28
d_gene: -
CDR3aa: CASSDSGTDYEQYF
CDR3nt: TGTGCCAGCAGTGACTCCGGGACCGACTACGAGCAGTACTTC

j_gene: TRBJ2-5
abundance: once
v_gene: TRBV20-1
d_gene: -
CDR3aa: CCFRDPGRRNYKETQYF
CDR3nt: TGCTGCTTTAGAGACCCGGGACGGCGCAACTATAAAGAGACCCAGTACTTC

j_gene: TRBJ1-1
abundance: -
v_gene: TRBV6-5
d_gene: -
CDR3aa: CASSYTGLNTEAFF
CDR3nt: TGTGCCAGCAGTTACACAGGGTTGAACACTGAAGCTTTCTTT

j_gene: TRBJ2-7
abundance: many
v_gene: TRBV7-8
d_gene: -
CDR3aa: CASSLARAAYEQYF
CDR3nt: TGTGCCAGCAGCTTAGCAAGGGCGGCCTACGAGCAGTACTTC

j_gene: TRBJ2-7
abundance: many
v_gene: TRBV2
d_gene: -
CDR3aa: CASSEALAGRAYEQYF
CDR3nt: TGTGCCAGCAGTGAAGCGCTTGCTGGGCGGGCCTACGAGCAGTACTTC

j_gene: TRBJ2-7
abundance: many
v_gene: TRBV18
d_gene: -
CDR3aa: CASSPWEADYEQYF
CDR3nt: TGTGCCAGCTCACCATGGGAGGCCGACTACGAGCAGTACTTC

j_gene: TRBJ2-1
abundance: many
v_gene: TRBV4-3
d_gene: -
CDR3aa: CASSQDYLGFGEQFF
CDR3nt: TGCGCCAGCAGCCAGGACTATTTGGGGTTTGGTGAGCAGTTCTTC

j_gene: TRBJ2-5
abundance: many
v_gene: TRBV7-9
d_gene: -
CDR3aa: CASSSSTGEETQYF
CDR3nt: TGTGCCAGCAGCTCCTCGACAGGAGAAGAGACCCAGTACTTC

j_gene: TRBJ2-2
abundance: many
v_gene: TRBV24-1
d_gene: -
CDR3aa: CATSAGAATGELFF
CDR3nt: TGTGCCACCAGTGCTGGGGCGGCCACCGGGGAGCTGTTTTTT

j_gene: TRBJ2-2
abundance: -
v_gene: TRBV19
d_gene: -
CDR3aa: CASSLNHNTGELFF
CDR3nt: TGTGCCAGCTCACTTAATCACAACACCGGGGAGCTGTTTTTT

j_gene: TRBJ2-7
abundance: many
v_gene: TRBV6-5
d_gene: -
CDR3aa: CASSYSKGHYEQYF
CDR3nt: TGTGCCAGCAGTTACTCAAAGGGGCACTACGAGCAGTACTTC